This T cell receptor (beta chain) derives from a study of blood T cell repertoires in COVID-19. Overall study: The origin of the acute and convalescent COVID-19 samples was the United States, Italy and Spain.

The V and J ends lost 0 bases and 0 bases respectively, with 10 bases between them. This CDR3 spans 17 amino acids. Germline-derived CDR1 and CDR2 are SGDLS and YYNGEE. The authors' processing: Reference gene primer amplification in the assay estimated nucleated cell counts. The data were produced by immunoSEQ multiplex PCR, yet TCRdb's version contains in-frame clones alone and is incomplete. V and J calls and clone size follow that table, whereas D and trimming were derived from the DNA. This repertoire shows approximately 61,000 clones, around 77% found once; its top ten account for 20% to 25%. V and J are TRBV9 and TRBJ1-6, with D uncertain. This TCR was recovered from an elderly man with active or convalescent COVID-19. Sequencing was carried out using peripheral blood. CDR3 region: CASSVGALSSYNSPLHF. CDR3 DNA: TGTGCCAGCAGCGTAGGGGCACTGAGCTCCTATAATTCACCCCTCCACTTT.